This TCR beta chain was identified in a study of regulatory T cells in long-lasting Graves disease. Study-wide findings and caveats: Compared with new cases, persistent Graves' patients showed reduced TCR diversity. Rather than thyroid tissue, only peripheral blood underwent study. Segments TRBV28, TRBJ1-2 and TRBJ2-5 showed preferential usage in persistent disease.

Sequencing libraries for TCR beta were prepared with iRepertoire HTBI primers and Arm-PCR of CDR3 regions. TCRdb reanalysed the multiplex PCR reads using MiXCR and keeps one entry per CDR3 protein. Seen here are 400,000 to 500,000 distinct CDR3 sequences, around a fifth observed once, and the top ten hold over 11%. The CDR3 is made up of 13 amino acids. Trimming took off 0 bases at V and 8 bases at J, with 7 bases between the two ends. CDR1 is MNHEY and CDR2 is SMNVEV in the germline V gene (reference sequence). The time point denotes: persistent/refractory GD, antithyroid drugs over 5 years with positive TRAb. Construction of the TCR library relied on RNA isolated from PBMCs. Peripheral blood, Nine milliliters per patient, was collected in EDTA tubes. This clonotype was seen many times. Its antigen is not known.

The chain has TRBV27 and TRBJ1-4, with D perhaps TRBD1 (5 bases). This TCR derives from a female donor with Graves disease. Sequencing was performed on peripheral blood mononuclear cells (PBMCs), taken when the disease was refractory, from a patient treated with antithyroid drugs. CDR3 sequence (DNA): TGTGCCAGCAGTTTATCGGGGGAAGAAAAACTGTTTTTT. Protein: CASSLSGEEKLFF.